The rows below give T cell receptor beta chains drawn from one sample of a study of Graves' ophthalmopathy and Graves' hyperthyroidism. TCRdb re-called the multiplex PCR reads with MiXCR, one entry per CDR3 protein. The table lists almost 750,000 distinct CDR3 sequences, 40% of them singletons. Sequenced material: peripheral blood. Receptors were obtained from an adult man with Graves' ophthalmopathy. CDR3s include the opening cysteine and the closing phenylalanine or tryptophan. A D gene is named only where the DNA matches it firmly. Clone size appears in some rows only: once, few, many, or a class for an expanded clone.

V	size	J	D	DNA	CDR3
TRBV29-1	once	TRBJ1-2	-	TGCAGCGTTCCACACGATGGGTGGGGAAACTATGGCTACACCTTC	CSVPHDGWGNYGYTF
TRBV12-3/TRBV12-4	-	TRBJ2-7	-	TGTGCCAGCAGTTGGGAGGCGCCATACGAGCAGTACTTC	CASSWEAPYEQYF
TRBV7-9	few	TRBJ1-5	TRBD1	TGTGCCAGCAGCGGCGACGGTAGGGGGCGAGGTCAGCCCCAGCATTTT	CASSGDGRGRGQPQHF
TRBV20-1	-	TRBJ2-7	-	TGCAGTGCTAGAAACACATGGCCTCCCTACGAGCAGTACTTC	CSARNTWPPYEQYF
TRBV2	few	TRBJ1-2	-	TGTGCCAGCAGCCGGGGGGCGCGATATGGCTACACCTTC	CASSRGARYGYTF
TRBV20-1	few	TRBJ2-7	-	TGCAGTGCTAGTATAGCGACCACCCCTAGAGAGCAGTACTTC	CSASIATTPREQYF
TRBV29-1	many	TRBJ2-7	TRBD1	TGCAGCGTTGAACGTGGTTCACAGGGGGGCTACGAGCAGTACTTC	CSVERGSQGGYEQYF
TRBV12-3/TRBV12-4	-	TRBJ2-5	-	TGTGCCAGCATGGAAGGCGGGGAGTACTTC	CASMEGGEYF
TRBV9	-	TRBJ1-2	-	TGTGCCAGCAGCGTAGAGGGAGAAGGGTCCTATGGCTACACCTTC	CASSVEGEGSYGYTF
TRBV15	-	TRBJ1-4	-	TGTGCCACCAGCAGAGAGAGGGTCGATGAAAAACTGTTTTTT	CATSRERVDEKLFF
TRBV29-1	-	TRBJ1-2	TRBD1	TGCAGCGTTGCTCTAGCGGGACAGGAACACGGCTACACCTTC	CSVALAGQEHGYTF
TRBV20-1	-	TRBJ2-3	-	TGCAGTGCCCTTTTCGACACTTACTCTAGCACAGATACGCAGTATTTT	CSALFDTYSSTDTQYF
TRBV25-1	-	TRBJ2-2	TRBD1	TGTGCCAGCAGCAAAGGACAGGGGGGTCCCGGGGAGCTGTTTTTT	CASSKGQGGPGELFF
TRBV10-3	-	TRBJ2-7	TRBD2	TGTGCCATCAGTGAGTCGGGGGGGAAACCCGAGCAGTACTTC	CAISESGGKPEQYF
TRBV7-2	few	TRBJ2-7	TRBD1	TGTGCCAGCAGCTCGGGACAGGAGTCCTACGAGCAGTACTTC	CASSSGQESYEQYF
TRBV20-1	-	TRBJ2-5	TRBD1	TGCAGTGCTGGAAGGACAGGGTGGATCCAGTACTTC	CSAGRTGWIQYF
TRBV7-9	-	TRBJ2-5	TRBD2	TGTGCCAGCAGCTTAGTGGCGGGACTAGCGGGGGAGACCCAGTACTTC	CASSLVAGLAGETQYF
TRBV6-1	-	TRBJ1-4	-	TGTGCCAGCAGTTTAACCCCAGGGGTTAATGAAAAACTGTTTTTT	CASSLTPGVNEKLFF
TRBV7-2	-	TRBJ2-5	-	TGTGCCAGCAGCTTATATCAAGCGCCGCAAGAGACCCAGTACTTC	CASSLYQAPQETQYF
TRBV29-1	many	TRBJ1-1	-	TGCAGCGTTACGACACTTGACTTCTTCATGAACACTGAAGCTTTCTTT	CSVTTLDFFMNTEAFF
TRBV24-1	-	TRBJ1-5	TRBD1	TGTGCCACCAGTGACCCAGGGACAGGGATTAGTCAGCCCCAGCATTTT	CATSDPGTGISQPQHF
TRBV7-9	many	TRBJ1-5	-	TGTGCCAGCAGCCCCTTTGGGCTCGGCAATCAGCCCCAGCATTTT	CASSPFGLGNQPQHF
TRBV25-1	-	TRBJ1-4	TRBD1	TGTGCCAGCAGTGAACTACGACAGGGAATGCGAGAAAAACTGTTTTTT	CASSELRQGMREKLFF
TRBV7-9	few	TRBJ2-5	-	TGTGCCAGCAGCTTGGTGGCGGACCAAGAGACCCAGTACTTC	CASSLVADQETQYF
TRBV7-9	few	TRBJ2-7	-	TGTGCCAGCAGCTTATACTACTACGAGCAGTACTTC	CASSLYYYEQYF
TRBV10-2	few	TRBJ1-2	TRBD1	TGTGCCAGCAGGCCACAGGGGACTATTGGCTATGGCTACACCTTC	CASRPQGTIGYGYTF
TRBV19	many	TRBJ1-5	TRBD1	TGTGCCAGTAGTACTAGAGGACAGGGAGCGGCCCAGCATTTT	CASSTRGQGAAQHF
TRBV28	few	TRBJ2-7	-	TGTGCCAGCAGACCTAGGACGTTCAAAGGGACCTACGAGCAGTACTTC	CASRPRTFKGTYEQYF
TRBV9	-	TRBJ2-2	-	TGCGCCAGCAGCCAAGTTGCGGGGCGCGCCGGGGAGCTGTTTTTT	CASSQVAGRAGELFF
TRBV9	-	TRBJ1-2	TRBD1	TGTGCCAGCACCCCCCGCGGGTTGACAGGGAACTATGGCTACACCTTC	CASTPRGLTGNYGYTF
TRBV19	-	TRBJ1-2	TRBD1	TGTGCCAGTAATTATGGGACAGATCCGAATGGCTACACCTTC	CASNYGTDPNGYTF
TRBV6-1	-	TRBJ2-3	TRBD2	TGTGCCAGCAGTCTAGAGACTAGCGGGGCGGGGGATACGCAGTATTTT	CASSLETSGAGDTQYF
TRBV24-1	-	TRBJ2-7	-	TGTGCCAGCAGCTTGACAGGTCTCGACGAGCAGTACTTC	CASSLTGLDEQYF
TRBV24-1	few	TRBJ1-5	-	TGTGCCAGCAGTGGATGGGGGAGCAATCAGCCCCAGCATTTT	CASSGWGSNQPQHF
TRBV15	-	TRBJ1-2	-	TGTGCCGCCAGCAGAAGGACAGATAACTATGGCTACACCTTC	CAASRRTDNYGYTF
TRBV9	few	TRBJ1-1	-	TGTGCCAGCGGGAGTCTCAACACTGAAGCTTTCTTT	CASGSLNTEAFF
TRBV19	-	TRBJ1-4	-	TGTGCCAGTAGTACCTGGGCGGACCCGGAAAAACTGTTTTTT	CASSTWADPEKLFF
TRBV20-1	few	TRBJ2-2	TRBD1	TGCAGTGCTAGAACTGGACAGGGGGCGTTTAGCGGGGAGCTGTTTTTT	CSARTGQGAFSGELFF
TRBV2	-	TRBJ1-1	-	TGTGCCTGGCAGAATTCTTTCCGGGACACTGAAGCTTTCTTT	CAWQNSFRDTEAFF
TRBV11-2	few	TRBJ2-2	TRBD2	TGTGCCAGCAGCTCGACTAGCGTGTGGGTAACCGGGGAGCTGTTTTTT	CASSSTSVWVTGELFF
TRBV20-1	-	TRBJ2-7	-	TGCAGTGCTAGAGCCCACACCTACCTCCCTAACAACGAGCAGTACTTC	CSARAHTYLPNNEQYF
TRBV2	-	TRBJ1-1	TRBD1	TGTGCCAGCAGGCACAGTCAGGGGGCCACTGAAGCTTCCTTT	CASRHSQGATEASF
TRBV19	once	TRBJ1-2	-	TGTGCCAGTAGTGGAGACTCGGGGAGATACGGCTACACCTTC	CASSGDSGRYGYTF
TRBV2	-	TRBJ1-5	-	TGTGCCAGCAGTGGGCTTGGTCAGCCCCAGCATTTT	CASSGLGQPQHF
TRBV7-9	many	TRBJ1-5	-	TGTGCCAGCAGTTCGGGGGAACAGCCCCAGCATTTT	CASSSGEQPQHF
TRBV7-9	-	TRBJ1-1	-	TGTGCCAGCAGCAATGCCGGGCGTCTGAACACTGAAGCTTTCTTC	CASSNAGRLNTEAFF
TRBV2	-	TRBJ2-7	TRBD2	TGTGCCAGCAGCGCAGGGACTAGCGGGACCGCCTACGAGCAGTACTTC	CASSAGTSGTAYEQYF
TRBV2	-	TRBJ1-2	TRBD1	TGTGCCAGCAGGGGACAGGCTATAGTGGCTGAAGCTTTC	CASRGQAIVAEAF
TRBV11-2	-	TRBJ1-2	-	TGTGCCAGCACCCTGGCGGCTCTGTCATATGGCTACACCTTC	CASTLAALSYGYTF
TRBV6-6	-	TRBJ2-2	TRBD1	TGTGCCAGCAGTTACGTGACAGGGGGCTTGGCCGGGGAGCTGTTTTTT	CASSYVTGGLAGELFF
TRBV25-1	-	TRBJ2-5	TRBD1	TGTGCCAGCAGACGGGACAGCACTCTCCTGAGGGAGACCCAGTACTTC	CASRRDSTLLRETQYF
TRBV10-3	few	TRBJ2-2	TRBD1	TGTGCCAGTGACAGGGGGCTGGCCGGGGAGCTGTTTTTT	CASDRGLAGELFF
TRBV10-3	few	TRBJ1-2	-	TGTGCCAGCAATCTAAAGGAAGCCTCTAACTATGGCTACACCTTC	CASNLKEASNYGYTF